These T cell receptor beta chains were read from a single sample in a study of cytotoxic CD8 clonotypes in ibrutinib-treated CLL. Data came from immunoSEQ multiplex PCR; TCRdb stores just in-frame clones and leaves some out. This sample has about 140,000 clones; 80% occur once, and the top ten carry 6% to 9.5%. Sequenced material: PBMCs, taken after 36 months of ibrutinib treatment. The receptor source for this set is a human donor with chronic lymphocytic leukemia. The CDR3 runs from the conserved cysteine through the conserved F or W. The D gene is left open where the match is weak. Expanded clones get a size class; other rows say once, few or many, or leave the size out.

TRBJ2-7,TRBV7-6,TRBD2,-,18,TGTGCCAGCAGCTTAGCCGTGGGACTAGCGGCTTATTCCTACGAGCAGTACTTC,CASSLAVGLAAYSYEQYF
TRBJ1-4,TRBV2,-,-,15,TGTGCCAGCAAGAGGACAGCCACAACTAATGAAAAACTGTTTTTT,CASKRTATTNEKLFF
TRBJ2-1,TRBV7-3,TRBD2,-,21,TGTGCCAGCAGCACCCGACCCCTTGGACTAGCGGGAGTGTCCTCCTACAATGAGCAGTTCTTC,CASSTRPLGLAGVSSYNEQFF
TRBJ2-7,TRBV4-2,-,-,15,TGTGCCAGCAGCCAAGAACTGGTCCTTCACTACGAGCAGTACTTC,CASSQELVLHYEQYF
TRBJ2-1,TRBV28,-,once,12,TGTGCCAGCAGTTTATTAGTTAATGAGCAGTTCTTC,CASSLLVNEQFF
TRBJ1-5,TRBV27,TRBD1,-,14,TGTGCCACCTCCAGGACAGGCCCCCTTGAGCCCCAGCATTTT,CATSRTGPLEPQHF
TRBJ1-3,TRBV29-1,-,-,13,TGCAGCGTCCGGACGGGCTCTGGAAACACCATATATTTT,CSVRTGSGNTIYF
TRBJ1-1,TRBV5-1,-,-,14,TGCGCCAGCAGCCGGGGCGACGGGCGCACTGAAGCTTTCTTT,CASSRGDGRTEAFF
TRBJ2-1,TRBV30,-,-,13,TGTGCCTGGAGTGTAGGGAGTGGGAATGAGCAGTTCTTC,CAWSVGSGNEQFF
TRBJ2-1,TRBV6-5,TRBD2,-,15,TGTGCCAGCAGGTACCTAGCGGAGTCCTACAATGAGCAGTTCTTC,CASRYLAESYNEQFF
TRBJ2-5,TRBV15,TRBD2,once,17,TGTGCCACCAGCAGAGATCGGACTAGCGGGCCACAAGAGACCCAGTACTTC,CATSRDRTSGPQETQYF
TRBJ2-5,TRBV5-8,-,-,14,TGTGCCAGCAGCCTGGGACTGATCACCCTAACCCAGTACTTC,CASSLGLITLTQYF
TRBJ2-7,TRBV11-2,TRBD2,-,15,TGTGCCAGCAGCCAACTAGCGGGGGGGTTCTACGAGCAGTACTTC,CASSQLAGGFYEQYF
TRBJ2-3,TRBV9,-,-,13,TGTGCCAGCAGCGCCACCGTCCCAGATACGCAGTATTTT,CASSATVPDTQYF
TRBJ1-2,TRBV5-4,-,-,13,TGTGCCAGCAGCCGGGACGGGAACTATGGCTACACCTTC,CASSRDGNYGYTF
TRBJ2-4,TRBV10-3,-,-,14,TGTGCCATCAGTGAGGGACCAGCCGTAAACATTCAGTACTTC,CAISEGPAVNIQYF
TRBJ2-5,TRBV5-4,-,-,17,TGTGCCAGCAGCTTTGAGGTCCAAGCGAGAGGGGAAGAGACCCAGTACTTC,CASSFEVQARGEETQYF
TRBJ2-7,TRBV16,-,-,15,TGTGCCAGCAGCCAATCGGGTACGCTTAGGTACGAGCAGTACTTC,CASSQSGTLRYEQYF
TRBJ2-3,TRBV7-7,TRBD2,-,13,TGTGCCAGCAGCTTAGTGGGGGGGGATACGCAGTATTTT,CASSLVGGDTQYF
TRBJ2-7,TRBV6-1,-,-,14,TGTGCCAGCAGCCCGGGCCATAGGGGATACGAGCAGTACTTC,CASSPGHRGYEQYF
TRBJ1-2,TRBV21-1,-,few,12,TGTGCCAGCAGCAGCAGGGGATTTGGCTACACCTTC,CASSSRGFGYTF
TRBJ2-7,TRBV6-6,TRBD2,-,15,TGTGCCAGCAGTTACGGGAGACTAGCGGGACTCGAGCAGTACTTC,CASSYGRLAGLEQYF
TRBJ1-3,TRBV29-1,-,-,14,TGCAGCGTTGACCAGGGGACCTCTGGAAACACCATATATTTT,CSVDQGTSGNTIYF
TRBJ1-6,TRBV12-2,-,-,18,TGTGCAAGTCGCCCAGACCCTTCCCAGGCGAGCGGGAATTCACCCCTCCACTTT,CASRPDPSQASGNSPLHF
TRBJ2-1,TRBV7-6,-,-,16,TGTGCCAGCAGCTTAGGATGGTCTAGCGTTTACAATGAGCAGTTCTTC,CASSLGWSSVYNEQFF
TRBJ2-7,TRBV6-6,TRBD1,-,14,TGTGCCAGCAGTTACTCGGCAGGGGGCTACGAGCAGTACTTC,CASSYSAGGYEQYF
TRBJ1-3,TRBV5-1,-,-,15,TGCGCCAGCAGCTTGGACAGCTTAACTGGAAACACCATATATTTT,CASSLDSLTGNTIYF
TRBJ1-4,TRBV5-4,-,-,14,TGTGCCAGCAGCTTGCAGACGGACAATGAAAAACTGTTTTTT,CASSLQTDNEKLFF
TRBJ1-1,TRBV19,-,-,14,TGTGCCAGTAGTCCCCGGACTCCCAGCACTGAAGCTTTCTTT,CASSPRTPSTEAFF
TRBJ1-2,TRBV30,-,-,14,TGTGCCTGGAGGAATTGGAGGAACGGCTATGGCTACACCTTC,CAWRNWRNGYGYTF
TRBJ2-7,TRBV14,-,few,15,TGTGCCAGCAGCTTACAGCGGTCGGTGGCGGCTCGGCAGTACTTC,CASSLQRSVAARQYF
TRBJ1-5,TRBV19,TRBD1,-,16,TGTGCCAGTAGTATAGCGGGACAGGGGCCCCATCAGCCCCAGCATTTT,CASSIAGQGPHQPQHF
TRBJ2-2,TRBV7-2,-,-,15,TGTGCCAGCAGCTTATCCGGGAGAGGGGCCGGGGAGCTGTTTTTT,CASSLSGRGAGELFF
TRBJ1-2,TRBV5-4,TRBD1,once,15,TGTGCCAGCAGCTTGACCGGGACAGGGAAGTATGGCTACACCTTC,CASSLTGTGKYGYTF
TRBJ1-6,TRBV27,-,-,13,TGTGCCAGCAGTTTTAATGAGGATTCACCCCTCCACTTT,CASSFNEDSPLHF
TRBJ2-5,TRBV7-9,-,-,14,TGTGCCAGCACTTATTGGACAGAGAAAGAGACCCAGTACTTC,CASTYWTEKETQYF
TRBJ2-2,TRBV15,-,-,13,TGTGCCACCAGGACGGGATCCACCGGGGAGCTGTTTTTT,CATRTGSTGELFF
TRBJ1-2,TRBV6-5,TRBD1,-,12,TGTGCCAGCAGTGGACAGGGATTAGGCTACACCTTC,CASSGQGLGYTF
TRBJ2-2,TRBV29-1,-,-,12,TGCAGCGTTGAAGAGAGCACCGGGGAGCTGTTTTTT,CSVEESTGELFF
TRBJ2-4,TRBV7-2,-,-,15,TGTGCCAGCAGCCTAGCGCGTTTAGCCAAAAACATTCAGTACTTC,CASSLARLAKNIQYF
TRBJ2-2,TRBV5-1,-,-,15,TGCGCCAGCAGCTTGGCGCCGGGAAACACCGGGGAGCTGTTTTTT,CASSLAPGNTGELFF
TRBJ2-1,TRBV6-1,TRBD2,-,15,TGTGCCAGCAGGGGTATAGCGGGATTTGGCAATGAGCAGTTCTTC,CASRGIAGFGNEQFF
TRBJ1-1,TRBV6-5,-,-,16,TGTGCCAGCAGTTTTACAGGGCTGGGAAAGAGGACTGAAGCTTTCTTT,CASSFTGLGKRTEAFF
TRBJ2-3,TRBV2,-,-,13,TGTGCCAGCAGTGAGGGGAACGAGGATACGCAGTATTTT,CASSEGNEDTQYF
TRBJ1-4,TRBV18,-,few,13,TGTGCCAGCTCAGCGGCAGATAATGAAAAACTGTTTTTT,CASSAADNEKLFF
TRBJ1-2,TRBV29-1,-,few,11,TGCAGCGTTGGGAAGGGTGATGGCTACACCTTC,CSVGKGDGYTF
TRBJ1-3,TRBV19,TRBD1,once,16,TGTGCCAGTAGTACCCGCCTGGCAGGGGGCGAAAACACCATATATTTT,CASSTRLAGGENTIYF
TRBJ1-4,TRBV7-9,-,-,17,TGTGCCAGCAGCTTGGGGACTCGAGATTCAACTAATGAAAAACTGTTTTTT,CASSLGTRDSTNEKLFF
TRBJ1-5,TRBV19,-,-,13,TGTGCCAGTAGTAGTCGCAGCAATCAGCCCCAGCATTTT,CASSSRSNQPQHF
TRBJ2-2,TRBV2,TRBD2,-,20,TGTGCCAGCAGTGATGACGTTTGGCTAGCGGGGGCAGAGAACACCGGGGAGCTGTTTTTT,CASSDDVWLAGAENTGELFF
TRBJ1-5,TRBV15,-,-,13,TGTGCCACCAGCGAACGCAATCTTCAGCCCCAGCATTTT,CATSERNLQPQHF
TRBJ2-1,TRBV9,TRBD1,-,15,TGTGCCAGCAGCCTCACAGGGGGCGCTTTTGATGAGCAGTTCTTC,CASSLTGGAFDEQFF
TRBJ2-5,TRBV27,-,-,14,TGTGCCAGCAGACTCAGGGTTCAGGCAGAGACCCAGTACTTC,CASRLRVQAETQYF
TRBJ2-2,TRBV11-2,-,few,15,TGTGCCAGCAGCCTAGGACACTTCCTCACCGGGGAGCTGTTTTTT,CASSLGHFLTGELFF
TRBJ1-1,TRBV7-2,-,few,14,TGTGCCAGCAGCTACGGACAGCCGAACACTGAAGCTTTCTTT,CASSYGQPNTEAFF
TRBJ1-1,TRBV2,-,once,14,TGTGCCAGCAGGGTAGGGCAACCGAACACTGAAGCTTTCTTT,CASRVGQPNTEAFF
TRBJ1-3,TRBV5-1,-,-,16,TGCGCCAGCAGCTTGGGTACGGGCCCTGCCCTGGCCACCATATATTTT,CASSLGTGPALATIYF
TRBJ1-3,TRBV5-6,-,-,16,TGTGCCAGCAGCTTCACGGCCAGGGAGTATGGAAACACCATATATTTT,CASSFTAREYGNTIYF
TRBJ1-6,TRBV6-5,-,-,15,TGTGCCAGCAGTTACTCACGGGGGGTTGGGTCACCCCTCCACTTT,CASSYSRGVGSPLHF
TRBJ2-7,TRBV6-6,-,-,16,TGTGCCAGCAGTTACCCCGGGTGGGGGGCGCAGGACGAGCAGTACTTC,CASSYPGWGAQDEQYF